What follows are 24 T cell receptor beta chains derived from one specimen sequenced in a study of CD8 T cells in ankylosing spondylitis. TCRdb redid the calling of the 5' RACE reads with MiXCR, one entry per CDR3 protein. The data show 100,000 to 150,000 distinct CDR3 sequences, with 7% seen just once and 10% to 15% held by the top ten. Sequencing was done on a sample of blood, either unsorted or a sorted T cell fraction (not recorded which). The receptors originated from a male donor with ankylosing spondylitis or in good health (not recorded which).

This clonotype was recorded at least ten times. The chain carries TRBV6-1 and TRBJ1-5; D is ambiguous. The CDR3 totals 14 residues. Germline V lookup: CDR1 MNHNS, CDR2 SASEGT. Between the trimmed V and J ends, which lost 5 bases and 6 bases, there was a span of 14 bases. The CDR3 is CASSPADAGQPQHF. CDR3 nucleotide sequence: TGTGCCAGCAGTCCCGCAGATGCGGGTCAGCCCCAGCATTTT.

This clonotype was seen repeatedly, ten times or more. The genes are TRBV29-1 and TRBJ1-2; D unresolved. The germline gives CDR1 SQVTM, CDR2 ANQGSEA. The CDR3 sequence is 13 residues long. Deletions cut 3 bases from V and 4 bases from J, with 12 bases between. In nucleotides, the CDR3 is TGCAGCGTTGATAGGACGGCGGGCTATGGCTACACCTTC. Its protein is CSVDRTAGYGYTF.

The rearrangement links TRBV12-3 or TRBV12-4 to TRBJ1-6, with D hard to call. Deletions cut 5 bases from V and 9 bases from J, with 14 bases between. The CDR3 runs 14 residues. CDR3 sequence (DNA): TGTGCCAGCAGTCCCGAGGGCGGTAGTTCACCCCTCCACTTT. It specifies CASSPEGGSSPLHF.

There are many counts of this clonotype. V gene TRBV20-1 combines with J gene TRBJ2-3; the match to TRBD2 covers 7 bases. Germline-derived CDR1 and CDR2 are DFQATT and SNEGSKA (reference sequence). CDR3 length: 16 amino acids. The CDR3 nucleotides are TGCAGGGTACCTCCTTCCGGGGGAGGGCCTCGATATACGCAGTATTTT. This codes for CRVPPSGGGPRYTQYF.

This clonotype has ten or more counts. The CDR3 loop reads CASRLAGSQETQYF. DNA of the CDR3: TGCGCCAGCAGACTAGCTGGAAGCCAAGAGACCCAGTACTTC. The chain uses TRBV5-1 and TRBJ2-5, with D perhaps TRBD2 (6 bases). V was pared by 5 bases and J by 1 base, with 12 bases between. Germline V gene lookup returns CDR1 SGHRS and CDR2 YFSETQ. The CDR3 spans 14 residues.

This clonotype has at least ten counts. The CDR3 spells CASSFGGNQPQHF. CDR3 nucleotide sequence: TGTGCCAGCAGTTTCGGAGGCAATCAGCCCCAGCATTTT. The V gene is TRBV12-3 or TRBV12-4, the J gene TRBJ1-5, with D uncertain. Trimming left V 3 bases short and J 2 bases short, with 5 bases between. CDR3 length: 13 residues.

This clonotype came up many times. The rearrangement joins TRBV29-1 to TRBJ2-3, with D possibly matching TRBD2 (6 bases). Germline CDR1 and CDR2: SQVTM and ANQGSEA. Trimming stripped 6 bases from V and 3 bases from J, with 19 bases between. The CDR3 covers 15 residues. The CDR3 bases are TGCAGCGTGGCCGGGGACCGCCGGGGGACAGATACGCAGTATTTT. Amino acids: CSVAGDRRGTDTQYF.

A few counts support this clonotype. J is TRBJ2-7 and V is TRBV6-1, with 7 bases fitting TRBD1. The CDR3 has 15 amino acids. V lost 4 bases to trimming and J lost 0 bases; unmatched junction nucleotides: 6. CDR1 is MNHNS, CDR2 SASEGT, per germline. CDR3 region: CASSAKTGDSYEQYF. The CDR3 nucleotides read TGTGCCAGCAGTGCTAAAACAGGGGACTCCTACGAGCAGTACTTC.

This clonotype has ten or more counts. The chain employs TRBV27 and TRBJ1-1; TRBD1 matches at 7 bases. Germline trimming cut 6 bases from V and 1 base from J; bases unmatched to any gene: 11. The CDR3 totals 16 residues. Germline CDR1 is MNHEY and CDR2 is SMNVEV (reference sequence). In DNA, the CDR3 is TGTGCCAGCAGACTAATTACGAGGGGGCCGAACACTGAAGCTTTCTTT. It codes for CASRLITRGPNTEAFF.

Many counts were recorded for this clonotype. This rearrangement joins TRBV20-1 to TRBJ2-2; TRBD1 matches at 9 bases. Losses at the gene ends were 6 bases for V and 7 bases for J; bases not matched to a gene: 9. Germline-derived CDR1 and CDR2 are DFQATT and SNEGSKA (reference sequence). The CDR3 runs 14 residues. The DNA for the CDR3 is TGCAGTGCAGGACAGGGGTCCGCGGTCGGGGAGCTGTTTTTT. Its protein product is CSAGQGSAVGELFF.

The sample holds many counts of this clonotype. The chain has TRBV7-2 and TRBJ2-4, with D maybe TRBD2 (6 bases). Germline V CDR1 and CDR2: SGHTA, FQGNSA. This CDR3 is built from 15 residues. With 0 bases removed from V and 9 bases from J, the gap between germline ends came to 15 bases. DNA of the CDR3: TGTGCCAGCAGCTTAGCCCTAGCCCCGCGGGGCATTCAGTACTTC. Its protein is CASSLALAPRGIQYF.

This clonotype was detected ten times or more. The chain has TRBV12-5 and TRBJ2-7, with no clear D. Germline V gene sequence: CDR1 LGHNT, CDR2 FRNRAP. The CDR3 spans 14 residues. Trimming removed 7 bases at V and 4 bases at J, with 17 bases between. The CDR3 DNA follows: TGTGCTAGTGTAGGCCCCCCCCGAGATTACGAGCAGTACTTC. It encodes CASVGPPRDYEQYF. Using reference TRBV12-5 and TRBJ2-7 for the parts outside the CDR3, the full variable domain is DARVTQTPRHKVTEMGQEVTMRCQPILGHNTVFWYRQTMMQGLELLAYFRNRAPLDDSGMPKDRFSAEMPDATLATLKIQPSEPRDSAVYFCASVGPPRDYEQYFGPGTRLTVT.

The rearrangement links TRBV5-4 to TRBJ2-3; 8 bases agree with TRBD2. Germline assignment: CDR1 SGHNT and CDR2 YYREEE (reference sequence). CDR3 size: 18 residues. With 2 bases clipped from V and 1 base from J, the junction kept 12 bases outside the gene matches. The DNA for the CDR3 is TGTGCCAGCAGCTTTCTTTTGACTAGCGAGGGCCGCACAGATACGCAGTATTTT. It is translated as CASSFLLTSEGRTDTQYF.

This clonotype was detected ten times or more. The genes are TRBV29-1 and TRBJ1-1; D unclear. CDR1 SQVTM and CDR2 ANQGSEA come from the germline V gene. The V gene lost 4 bases and the J gene lost 8 bases, with 14 bases spanning the gap. The CDR3 consists of 12 residues. The CDR3 nucleotides are TGCAGCGTTGGTCAGGTAACATTAGAAGCTTTCTTT. The encoded protein is CSVGQVTLEAFF.

The sample holds many counts of this clonotype. This chain links TRBV27 with TRBJ2-3; D unclear. This CDR3 region has 14 residues. Trimming cost V 2 bases and J 3 bases, with 9 bases left between them. Germline CDR1 MNHEY, CDR2 SMNVEV (reference sequence). Here the CDR3 reads CASSLGLWTDTQYF. In nucleotides, the CDR3 is TGTGCCAGCAGTTTAGGGTTGTGGACAGATACGCAGTATTTT.

The V gene is TRBV5-1, the J gene TRBJ1-4, with no clear D. Germline CDR1 is SGHRS and CDR2 is YFSETQ. This CDR3 is 13 amino acids long. Trimming cost V 0 bases and J 5 bases, with 5 bases left between them. The CDR3 protein is CASSLDGNEKLFF. CDR3 bases: TGCGCCAGCAGCTTGGACGGGAATGAAAAACTGTTTTTT.

This clonotype was counted many times. The chain carries TRBV5-1 and TRBJ1-5, with D uncertain. Trimming left V 0 bases short and J 4 bases short, with 11 bases between. The germline V gene encodes CDR1 SGHRS and CDR2 YFSETQ. The CDR3 spans 15 residues. The CDR3: CASSLDGFENQPQHF. The CDR3 DNA follows: TGCGCCAGCAGCTTGGATGGGTTTGAGAATCAGCCCCAGCATTTT.

This clonotype was observed at least ten times. The gene calls are TRBV2 and TRBJ2-1; 9 bases fit TRBD1. From germline, CDR1 is SNHLY and CDR2 FYNNEI. V lost 6 bases to trimming and J lost 8 bases; unmatched junction nucleotides: 5. This CDR3 comprises 13 residues. The CDR3, as DNA: TGTGCCAGCAGGACAGGGGGGCGGTATGAGCAGTTCTTC. Protein sequence: CASRTGGRYEQFF.

This clonotype was picked up many times. For the CDR3, the DNA is TGTGCCATCAGTACCGGGACCAGCCAAGAGACCCAGTACTTC. Translation gives CAISTGTSQETQYF. The chain links TRBV10-3 to TRBJ2-5; D could derive from TRBD1 or TRBD2 (5 bases each). V lost 5 bases and J 1 base, leaving 11 bases between the germline ends. CDR1 is ENHRY and CDR2 is SYGVKD in the germline V gene. The CDR3 consists of 14 residues.

At least ten counts were recorded for this clonotype. The chain combines TRBV12-3 or TRBV12-4 with TRBJ2-5; D remains unclear. Deletions cut 3 bases from V and 4 bases from J, with 6 bases between. The length of the CDR3 is 12 residues. The CDR3 coding sequence is TGTGCCAGCAGTTTGGTAGGAGAGACCCAGTACTTC. This translates into CASSLVGETQYF.

This clonotype was seen ten or more times. The DNA for the CDR3 is TGTGCCAGCAGTCCCCGACTAGCGGAAAAACAAGAGACCCAGTACTTC. Its translation is CASSPRLAEKQETQYF. The V call is TRBV27, the J call TRBJ2-5, with TRBD2 identical over 9 bases. V trimming: 5 bases; J trimming: 2 bases; junction bases outside the gene matches: 9. The CDR3 has 16 residues. Per the germline V gene, CDR1 is MNHEY and CDR2 is SMNVEV (reference sequence).

This clonotype was seen at least ten times. This chain joins TRBV4-3 and TRBJ2-7, with 9 bases that match TRBD1. V was pared by 0 bases and J by 7 bases, with 7 bases of the junction left unmatched. The CDR3 extends over 15 amino acids. Germline values: CDR1 LGHNA, CDR2 YSLEER. The CDR3 DNA reads as TGCGCCAGCAGCCAAGAAGGGACAGGGATTTGGGAGCAGTACTTC. Translating it yields CASSQEGTGIWEQYF.

This clonotype was seen repeatedly, ten times or more. The gene calls are TRBV7-9 and TRBJ2-2; tentative D call: TRBD1 (6 bases). The CDR3 covers 14 residues. Trimming took off 6 bases at V and 0 bases at J, with 8 bases between the two ends. In germline, CDR1 is SEHNR, CDR2 FQNEAQ (reference sequence). The CDR3 sequence: CASRWTANTGELFF. The CDR3 coding sequence is TGTGCCAGCAGGTGGACAGCGAACACCGGGGAGCTGTTTTTT.

This clonotype was found many times. V is TRBV7-3 and J is TRBJ2-3, with a weak D call TRBD2 (5 bases). From germline, CDR1 is SGHTA and CDR2 FQGTGA. This CDR3 region has 15 residues. Trimming took off 5 bases at V and 2 bases at J, with 14 bases between the two ends. The CDR3 DNA sequence: TGTGCCAGCAGCCCCACTAGGACGGCCACAGATACGCAGTATTTT. As protein: CASSPTRTATDTQYF.